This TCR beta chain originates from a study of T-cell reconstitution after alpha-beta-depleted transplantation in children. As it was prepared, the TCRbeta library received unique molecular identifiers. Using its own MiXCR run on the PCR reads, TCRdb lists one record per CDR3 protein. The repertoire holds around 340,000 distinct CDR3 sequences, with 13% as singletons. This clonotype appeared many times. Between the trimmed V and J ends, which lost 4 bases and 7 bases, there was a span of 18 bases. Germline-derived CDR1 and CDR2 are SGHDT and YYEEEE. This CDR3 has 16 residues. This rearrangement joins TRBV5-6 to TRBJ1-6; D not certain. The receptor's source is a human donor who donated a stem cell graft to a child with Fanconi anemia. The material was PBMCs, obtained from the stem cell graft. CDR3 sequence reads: CASSPLGRSSNSPLHF. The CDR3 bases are TGTGCCAGCAGCCCCTTAGGTCGCAGTTCGAATTCACCCCTCCACTTT.